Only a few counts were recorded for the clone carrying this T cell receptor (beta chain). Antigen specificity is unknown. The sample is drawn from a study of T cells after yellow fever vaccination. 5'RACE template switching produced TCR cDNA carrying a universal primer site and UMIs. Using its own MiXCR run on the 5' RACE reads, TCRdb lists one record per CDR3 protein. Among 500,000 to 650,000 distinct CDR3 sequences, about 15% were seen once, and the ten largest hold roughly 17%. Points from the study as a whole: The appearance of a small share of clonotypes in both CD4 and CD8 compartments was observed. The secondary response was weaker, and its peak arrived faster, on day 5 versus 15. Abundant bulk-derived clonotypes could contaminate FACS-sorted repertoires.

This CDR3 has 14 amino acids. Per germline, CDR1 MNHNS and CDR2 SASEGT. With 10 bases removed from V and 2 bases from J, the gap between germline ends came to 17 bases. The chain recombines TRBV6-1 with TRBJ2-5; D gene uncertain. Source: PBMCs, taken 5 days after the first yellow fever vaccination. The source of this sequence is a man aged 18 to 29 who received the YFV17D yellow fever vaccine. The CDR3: CATTLEFGQETQYF. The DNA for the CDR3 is TGTGCCACCACACTTGAGTTCGGGCAAGAGACCCAGTACTTC.